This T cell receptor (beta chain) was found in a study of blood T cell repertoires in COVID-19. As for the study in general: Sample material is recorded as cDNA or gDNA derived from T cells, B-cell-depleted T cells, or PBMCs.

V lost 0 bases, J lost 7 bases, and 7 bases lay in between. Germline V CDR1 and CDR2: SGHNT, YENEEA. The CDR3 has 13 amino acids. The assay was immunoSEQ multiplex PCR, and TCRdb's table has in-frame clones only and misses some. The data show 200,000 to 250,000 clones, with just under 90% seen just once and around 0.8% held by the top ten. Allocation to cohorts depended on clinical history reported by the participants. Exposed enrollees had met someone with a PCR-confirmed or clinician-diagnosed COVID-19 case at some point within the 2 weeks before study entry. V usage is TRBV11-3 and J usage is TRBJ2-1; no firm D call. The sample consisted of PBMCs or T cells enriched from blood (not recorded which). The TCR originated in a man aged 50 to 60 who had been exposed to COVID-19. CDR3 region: CASSLDLYNEQFF. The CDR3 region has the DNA TGTGCCAGCAGCTTAGATCTGTATAATGAGCAGTTCTTC.